The 20 T cell receptor beta chains below all came from one sample that was sequenced in a study of graft-versus-host responses after intestinal transplantation. Their target antigens are unknown. Assay used: immunoSEQ multiplex PCR; TCRdb lists only in-frame clones, some missing. The sample yields about 89,000 clones, 91% seen once. Sequencing used unstimulated CD4+ T cells sorted from spleen or lymph node cells, obtained before intestinal transplant. The source is a human donor who received an intestinal transplant.

The chain employs TRBV7-8 and TRBJ2-7, with no clear D. The CDR3 is made up of 12 amino acids. Trimming took 5 bases from V and 3 from J, leaving 8 bases between them. Looked up from germline, CDR1 is SGHVS and CDR2 is FQNEAQ. CDR3 sequence reads: CASSLGRYEQYF. The CDR3 region has the DNA TGTGCCAGCAGCCTAGGTCGCTACGAGCAGTACTTC.

This clone was seen a single time. The rearrangement links TRBV19 to TRBJ1-1, with D uncertain. With 0 bases removed from V and 1 base from J, the gap between germline ends came to 6 bases. This CDR3 has 14 amino acids. Per the germline V gene, CDR1 is LNHDA and CDR2 is SQIVND (reference sequence). The CDR3 loop is CASSIEAGNTEAFF. Written as DNA, the CDR3 is TGTGCCAGTAGTATAGAGGCAGGGAACACTGAAGCTTTCTTT.

CDR3 amino acids: CASSFGTSYEQYF. Here the CDR3 DNA reads TGTGCCAGCAGCTTCGGGACTAGCTACGAGCAGTACTTC. The chain couples TRBV11-2 to TRBJ2-7; 8 bases line up with TRBD2. Trimming at V came to 3 bases and at J to 3 bases, leaving 1 base not matched to a gene. The germline V gene encodes CDR1 SGHAT and CDR2 FQNNGV. This CDR3 has 13 residues.

This clone has just one count. The chain combines TRBV5-1 with TRBJ1-4; D perhaps matches TRBD1 (5 bases). The CDR3 loop spans 15 amino acids. Trimming took 0 bases from V and 4 from J, leaving 10 bases between them. CDR1 is SGHRS and CDR2 is YFSETQ in the germline V gene. The CDR3 is CASSLDRQRNEKLFF. The CDR3 DNA sequence: TGCGCCAGCAGCTTGGATCGACAGCGTAATGAAAAACTGTTTTTT.

The V gene is TRBV5-1, the J gene TRBJ2-3; 10 bases map to TRBD2. The CDR3 extends over 16 amino acids. The V gene's germline CDR1 is SGHRS and CDR2 YFSETQ. With V trimmed by 2 bases and J by 1 base, 4 bases remained unmatched. CDR3 DNA sequence: TGCGCCAGCAGCTTTCCCCTAGCGGGGGGCACAGATACGCAGTATTTT. Translated, it gives CASSFPLAGGTDTQYF.

V usage is TRBV6-6 and J usage is TRBJ1-2; D gene uncertain. The CDR3 contains 16 residues. CDR1 is MNHNY and CDR2 is SVGAGI in the germline V gene (reference sequence). Trimming stripped 0 bases from V and 0 bases from J, with 11 bases between. The DNA of the CDR3 is TGTGCCAGCAGTTACTCTAGCGTAGGGTCTAACTATGGCTACACCTTC. Its translation is CASSYSSVGSNYGYTF.

The chain joins TRBV30 to TRBJ1-5, with 8 bases fitting TRBD1. This CDR3 spans 16 amino acids. Per germline, CDR1 GTSNPN and CDR2 SVGIG (reference sequence). V dropped 2 bases and J dropped 8; count of bases not matched to a gene: 14. The CDR3 loop is CAWSSGQGINREPQHF. In DNA, the CDR3 is TGTGCCTGGAGTTCCGGACAGGGAATAAATCGCGAGCCCCAGCATTTT. The full variable domain, its missing parts supplied by reference TRBV30 and TRBJ1-5, is SQTIHQWPATLVQPVGSPLSLECTVEGTSNPNLYWYRQAAGRGLQLLFYSVGIGQISSEVPQNLSASRPQDRQFILSSKKLLLSDSGFYLCAWSSGQGINREPQHFGDGTRLSIL.

This rearrangement joins TRBV6-1 to TRBJ1-1; the match to TRBD1 covers 9 bases. The length of the CDR3 is 10 residues. V was clipped by 9 bases and J by 11 bases; unmatched bases: 4. The germline V gene has CDR1 MNHNS and CDR2 SASEGT. The CDR3 is CASNRGQAFF. The CDR3 bases are TGTGCCAGTAACAGGGGGCAGGCTTTCTTT.

This clone is a singleton in its sample. The V and J genes are TRBV7-6 and TRBJ2-7, with 7 nucleotides matching TRBD1. The V and J ends lost 6 bases and 2 bases, in that order; junction bases with no gene match: 10. This CDR3 has 15 residues. The germline CDR1 and CDR2 sequences are SGHVS and FNYEAQ. CDR3 amino acids: CASRPTGSPTYEQYF. The DNA for the CDR3 is TGTGCCAGCAGGCCGACAGGGTCCCCTACCTACGAGCAGTACTTC.

The gene calls are TRBV18 and TRBJ1-2; D possibly corresponds to TRBD1 (6 bases). The CDR3 contains 13 residues. CDR1 and CDR2 from the germline V gene are KGHSH and LQKENI. Deletions cut 3 bases from V and 8 bases from J, with 13 bases between. CDR3 sequence: CASSPTAGDGYTF. The DNA for the CDR3 is TGTGCCAGCTCACCTACGGCAGGGGACGGCTACACCTTC.

The gene calls are TRBV19 and TRBJ2-7; 8 bases align to TRBD1. Germline V gene data show CDR1 as LNHDA and CDR2 as SQIVND (reference sequence). After removal of 4 bases from V and 2 bases from J, the junction contained 7 bases not matched to a gene. This CDR3 has 15 residues. CDR3 in amino acids: CASSKTGVGTYEQYF. The CDR3 DNA is TGTGCCAGTAGTAAGACAGGGGTAGGGACCTACGAGCAGTACTTC. The complete variable domain, with remaining parts taken from reference TRBV19 and TRBJ2-7, reads DGGITQSPKYLFRKEGQNVTLSCEQNLNHDAMYWYRQDPGQGLRLIYYSQIVNDFQKGDIAEGYSVSREKKESFPLTVTSAQKNPTAFYLCASSKTGVGTYEQYFGPGTRLTVT.

The chain employs TRBV7-9 and TRBJ1-2, with a tentative D call TRBD1 (6 bases). Between the trimmed V and J ends, which lost 5 bases and 0 bases, there was a span of 19 bases. This CDR3 is built from 17 residues. Looked up from germline, CDR1 is SEHNR and CDR2 is FQNEAQ (reference sequence). The CDR3 region is CASSLLTTGLSNYGYTF. DNA of the CDR3: TGTGCCAGCAGCCTCTTGACTACAGGGCTCTCTAACTATGGCTACACCTTC.

The chain employs TRBV5-1 and TRBJ2-5; no clear D. Trimming removed 0 bases from V and 0 bases from J, with 6 bases in between. Germline CDR1 is SGHRS and CDR2 is YFSETQ. The CDR3 contains 14 residues. The chain's CDR3 is CASSLVGNQETQYF. The CDR3 DNA reads TGCGCCAGCAGCTTGGTGGGCAACCAAGAGACCCAGTACTTC.

This chain connects TRBV7-8 to TRBJ1-2; D ambiguous. The germline gives CDR1 SGHVS, CDR2 FQNEAQ. The CDR3 totals 15 residues. The V gene lost 0 bases and the J gene lost 5 bases, with 13 bases spanning the gap. The chain's CDR3 is CASSLAHDSVYGYTF. In DNA form, the CDR3 reads TGTGCCAGCAGCTTAGCACACGACTCCGTTTATGGCTACACCTTC.

This clone was seen more than once but under ten times. V and J are TRBV6-5 and TRBJ1-2; 7 bases agree with TRBD1. The length of the CDR3 is 14 residues. With V trimmed by 7 bases and J by 6 bases, 11 bases remained unmatched. In germline, CDR1 is MNHEY, CDR2 SVGAGI. The CDR3 region has the DNA TGTGCCAGCATAAACAGGGGTTTCTTGGATGGCTACACCTTC. It yields the protein CASINRGFLDGYTF.

In this sample, this clone turned up once. The chain is built from TRBV10-3 and TRBJ2-1, with a weak D call TRBD1 (6 bases). The CDR3 has 17 amino acids. Trimming removed 3 bases from V and 5 bases from J, with 20 bases in between. CDR1 ENHRY and CDR2 SYGVKD come from the germline V gene. The chain's CDR3 is CAISDPAAGDPNNEQFF. Written as DNA, the CDR3 is TGTGCCATCAGTGACCCGGCGGCAGGGGACCCCAACAATGAGCAGTTCTTC.

This chain connects TRBV7-6 to TRBJ2-7, with a tentative D call TRBD1 (5 bases). V gave up 4 bases and J gave up 0 bases, with 13 bases separating them. CDR3 length equals 15 residues. Germline CDR1 and CDR2: SGHVS and FNYEAQ. CDR3 region: CASSYMQGYSYEQYF. CDR3 nucleotide sequence: TGTGCCAGCAGCTACATGCAGGGCTACTCCTACGAGCAGTACTTC.

This rearrangement joins TRBV18 to TRBJ1-6; D unresolved. The CDR3 runs 13 residues. The ends were cut back, 2 bases at V and 14 bases at J, with 13 bases in the middle. Germline V gene data show CDR1 as KGHSH and CDR2 as LQKENI. The CDR3 is CASSPYDGEALHF. The CDR3 nucleotides are TGTGCCAGCTCACCATACGATGGCGAGGCCCTCCACTTT. The whole variable domain, filled in from reference TRBV18 and TRBJ1-6, reads NAGVMQNPRHLVRRRGQEARLRCSPMKGHSHVYWYRQLPEEGLKFMVYLQKENIIDESGMPKERFSAEFPKEGPSILRIQQVVRGDSAAYFCASSPYDGEALHFGNGTRLTVT.

J is TRBJ2-1 and V is TRBV5-1; 8 bases align to TRBD1. Germline V gene sequence: CDR1 SGHRS, CDR2 YFSETQ. The V gene end was trimmed by 0 bases and the J gene end by 9 bases; junction bases not matched to a gene: 11. The CDR3 is made up of 16 amino acids. DNA of the CDR3: TGCGCCAGCAGCTTGGCCTGGGGGGTGGGGACAGGTGAGCAGTTCTTC. This sequence encodes CASSLAWGVGTGEQFF.

The chain joins TRBV6-1 to TRBJ2-2; D gene ambiguous. Deletions cut 4 bases from V and 4 bases from J, with 10 bases between. Germline V gene sequence: CDR1 MNHNS, CDR2 SASEGT. The CDR3 is made up of 14 amino acids. The CDR3 DNA reads as TGTGCCAGCAGTGGCGATAGTACCACCGGGGAGCTGTTTTTT. Its protein is CASSGDSTTGELFF.